Listed below are T cell receptor beta chains from one sample, sequenced in a study of cytomegalovirus exposure and HLA in healthy donors. Produced via immunoSEQ multiplex PCR; TCRdb's table is partial and in-frame only. The repertoire holds around 130,000 clones, with 80% as singletons. Sequences were obtained from PBMCs. The receptors were sampled from a man under 40 in good health and CMV-seronegative. Each CDR3 is given with its conserved first and last residue. Fields, in order: V gene, D gene, CDR3 length, clone size, J gene, CDR3 protein, CDR3 DNA. A D gene is named only where the DNA matches it firmly. Clone size appears in some rows only: once, few, many, or a class for an expanded clone.

TRBV5-1	-	16	-	TRBJ2-7	CASSLAGADSRYEQYF	TGCGCCAGCAGCTTGGCCGGAGCGGACTCCCGCTACGAGCAGTACTTC
TRBV27	TRBD2	16	-	TRBJ2-3	CASRIRLAGLTDTQYF	TGTGCCAGCAGGATCCGTCTAGCGGGCCTCACAGATACGCAGTATTTT
TRBV5-1	-	14	-	TRBJ2-3	CASSRQGSTDTQYF	TGCGCCAGCAGCCGCCAGGGGAGCACAGATACGCAGTATTTT
TRBV6-5	-	14	once	TRBJ1-2	CASSYTRGGYDYTF	TGTGCCAGCAGTTACACCAGGGGTGGGTATGACTACACCTTC
TRBV5-1	-	14	-	TRBJ2-5	CASSLTDIQETQYF	TGCGCCAGCAGTTTGACAGATATCCAAGAGACCCAGTACTTC
TRBV7-2	-	15	-	TRBJ2-5	CASSSSSRARETQYF	TGTGCCAGCAGCTCCTCCAGCAGGGCGCGGGAGACCCAGTACTTC
TRBV14	TRBD1	16	-	TRBJ1-6	CASSQVLGQGNSPLHF	TGTGCCAGCAGCCAAGTTTTAGGACAGGGTAATTCACCCCTCCACTTT
TRBV7-2	TRBD1	14	-	TRBJ1-1	CASSDRGMNTEAFF	TGTGCCAGCAGCGACAGGGGCATGAACACTGAAGCTTTCTTT
TRBV11-2	-	16	-	TRBJ2-2	CASSSRARTDYGELFF	TGTGCCAGCAGCTCCCGTGCCCGAACAGACTACGGGGAGCTGTTTTTT
TRBV27	TRBD1	14	once	TRBJ2-3	CASSLRGSDRRSLF	TGTGCCAGCAGTCTCAGGGGGAGTGATCGACGATCACTTTTT
TRBV18	-	14	-	TRBJ1-3	CASSPQGAGNTIYF	TGTGCCAGCTCACCACAGGGGGCTGGAAACACCATATATTTT
TRBV5-6	-	18	-	TRBJ2-3	CASSLEGFGWDSTDTQYF	TGTGCCAGCAGCTTGGAGGGGTTCGGGTGGGACTCCACAGATACGCAGTATTTT
TRBV11-2	-	15	-	TRBJ2-7	CASSLDSRGTYEQYF	TGTGCCAGCAGCTTAGATTCCCGAGGGACATACGAGCAGTACTTC
TRBV5-1	-	16	-	TRBJ2-3	CASSLGAQASTDTQYF	TGCGCCAGCAGCTTGGGGGCTCAGGCTAGCACAGATACGCAGTATTTT
TRBV7-9	TRBD1	14	-	TRBJ1-4	CASSPGGAGEKLFF	TGTGCCAGCAGTCCAGGGGGCGCGGGTGAAAAACTGTTTTTT
TRBV29-1	TRBD1	16	-	TRBJ1-2	CSVITSRDRGFYGYTF	TGCAGCGTCATAACTAGCCGGGACAGGGGGTTCTATGGCTACACCTTC
TRBV23-1	TRBD1	16	-	TRBJ2-7	CASSHPSGTGEYEQYF	TGCGCCAGCAGTCACCCCTCCGGGACAGGGGAATACGAGCAGTACTTC
TRBV5-4	TRBD2	16	-	TRBJ2-7	CASSSGLAGLSYEQYF	TGTGCCAGCAGCTCGGGACTAGCGGGATTATCCTACGAGCAGTACTTC
TRBV19	-	13	-	TRBJ2-1	CASKSQIYNEQFF	TGTGCCAGTAAAAGTCAGATTTACAATGAGCAGTTCTTC
TRBV4-3	-	14	-	TRBJ2-1	CASSQDSVWNEQFF	TGCGCCAGCAGCCAAGATAGCGTCTGGAATGAGCAGTTCTTC
TRBV5-6	-	13	-	TRBJ2-3	CASWDSDTDTQYF	TGTGCCAGCTGGGACTCCGACACAGATACGCAGTATTTT
TRBV6-5	TRBD1	15	few	TRBJ1-1	CASSYQRTGDTEAFF	TGTGCCAGCAGTTACCAGAGGACAGGGGATACTGAAGCTTTCTTT
TRBV7-2	-	13	-	TRBJ1-1	CASSLQRDTEAFF	TGTGCCAGCAGCTTACAACGGGACACTGAAGCTTTCTTT
TRBV14	TRBD2	15	once	TRBJ2-7	CASSVTTSGIYEQYF	TGTGCCAGCAGCGTCACGACTAGCGGGATATACGAGCAGTACTTC
TRBV9	-	13	-	TRBJ1-2	CASSVAEVGGYTF	TGTGCCAGCAGCGTAGCGGAAGTCGGGGGCTACACCTTC
TRBV5-6	TRBD1	13	once	TRBJ1-2	CASSPNRGGGYTF	TGTGCCAGCAGCCCGAACAGGGGCGGGGGCTACACCTTC
TRBV7-7	-	13	-	TRBJ2-5	CAAGRGAQETQYF	TGTGCTGCGGGACGCGGGGCCCAAGAGACCCAGTACTTC
TRBV2	TRBD2	14	-	TRBJ2-3	CASGGLATGVTQYF	TGTGCCAGCGGGGGACTAGCGACAGGTGTTACGCAGTATTTT
TRBV7-2	-	14	once	TRBJ2-7	CASSLDRDIYEQYF	TGTGCCAGCAGCCTCGACAGAGATATTTACGAGCAGTACTTC
TRBV30	TRBD1	13	-	TRBJ1-2	CAWGHRGNYGYTF	TGTGCCTGGGGACACAGGGGCAACTATGGCTACACCTTC
TRBV4-3	TRBD2	15	-	TRBJ2-2	CASSGTSGSLGELFF	TGCGCCAGCAGTGGGACTAGCGGGAGTCTCGGGGAGCTGTTTTTT
TRBV7-3	-	12	-	TRBJ2-2	CASSLITGELFF	TGTGCCAGCAGCCTAATAACCGGGGAGCTGTTTTTT
TRBV6-5	-	16	-	TRBJ1-4	CASSYRRPGGNEKLFF	TGTGCCAGCAGTTACCGAAGACCGGGGGGGAATGAAAAACTGTTTTTT
TRBV2	-	13	-	TRBJ2-1	CASNVSSYNEQFF	TGTGCCAGCAATGTCAGCTCCTACAATGAGCAGTTCTTC
TRBV10-1	TRBD1	17	-	TRBJ2-7	CASRDGPGQAISYEQYF	TGCGCCAGCAGGGACGGACCGGGACAGGCTATCTCCTACGAGCAGTACTTC
TRBV5-8	TRBD2	16	-	TRBJ2-7	CASSLKRGIITYEQYF	TGTGCCAGCAGCTTGAAGCGGGGAATTATAACCTACGAGCAGTACTTC
TRBV29-1	TRBD1	16	-	TRBJ2-5	CSIQRTTGGIQETQYF	TGCAGCATCCAACGAACGACAGGGGGCATACAAGAGACCCAGTACTTC
TRBV19	TRBD1	16	-	TRBJ1-2	CASSIAMTPQGSGYTF	TGTGCCAGTAGTATCGCGATGACACCACAGGGGAGCGGCTACACCTTC
TRBV4-1	-	14	-	TRBJ1-1	CASSLGPGITEAFF	TGCGCCAGCAGCCTCGGACCAGGGATCACTGAAGCTTTCTTT
TRBV9	-	14	-	TRBJ1-3	CASSAERAGNTIYF	TGTGCCAGCAGCGCCGAGAGGGCGGGAAACACCATATATTTT
TRBV5-1	-	13	-	TRBJ1-1	CASSLVMNTEAFF	TGCGCCAGCAGCTTGGTTATGAACACTGAAGCTTTCTTT
TRBV18	TRBD1	15	once	TRBJ2-7	CASSQPGQGAYEQYF	TGTGCCAGCTCGCAACCGGGACAGGGGGCGTACGAGCAGTACTTC
TRBV6-5	-	14	-	TRBJ2-7	CASSYSTEDYEQYF	TGTGCCAGCAGTTACTCGACGGAGGACTACGAGCAGTACTTC
TRBV5-1	TRBD2	17	-	TRBJ2-5	CASSLGTSGGVQETQYF	TGCGCCAGCAGCTTGGGGACTAGCGGGGGGGTACAAGAGACCCAGTACTTC
TRBV4-3	TRBD1	15	-	TRBJ1-2	CASSQDRGQGYGYTF	TGCGCCAGCAGCCAAGACAGGGGGCAAGGCTATGGCTACACCTTC
TRBV7-2	TRBD1	18	-	TRBJ2-6	CASSHYGQGLAGANVLTF	TGTGCCAGCAGCCACTACGGACAGGGGTTAGCCGGGGCCAACGTCCTGACTTTC
TRBV19	-	17	-	TRBJ1-1	CASSIGDMEIMNTEAFF	TGTGCCAGTAGTATCGGGGACATGGAGATTATGAACACTGAAGCTTTCTTT
TRBV19	TRBD1	16	-	TRBJ2-2	CASSPRGTGVHGELFF	TGTGCCAGTAGTCCCCGCGGGACAGGGGTGCACGGGGAGCTGTTTTTT
TRBV29-1	TRBD1	16	-	TRBJ2-7	CSVSTGGASSSYEQYF	TGCAGCGTCTCCACAGGGGGCGCCTCGAGCTCCTACGAGCAGTACTTC